The rows below give T cell receptor beta chains drawn from one sample of a study of T cell repertoires in cytomegalovirus infection. MiXCR, run by TCRdb on the reads, gives a single entry per CDR3 protein. The sample has about 320,000 distinct CDR3 sequences; over 7.5% are singletons. Sequencing input: PBMCs. Receptors were obtained from a human donor in good health (CMV status not recorded). Some clones in this sample may be carry-over from other donors' samples. Both conserved end residues are trimmed from each CDR3.

V: TRBV6-1
CDR3: ASSGWYEQY

V: TRBV7-6
CDR3: ASSIRSGQGINSPLH

V: TRBV25-1
CDR3: ASSTPLGTSETQY

V: TRBV4-2
CDR3: ASSQDEGGTGELF

V: TRBV24-1
CDR3: ATSDRQVSYNEQF

V: TRBV7-8
CDR3: ASSLSPQQY

V: TRBV6-5
CDR3: ASSPGLAINTQY

V: TRBV20-1
CDR3: SVGRSNQPQH

V: TRBV6-2/TRBV6-3
CDR3: ASSYSTLAGVTGELF

V: TRBV28
CDR3: ASSFLGGPGNQPQH

V: TRBV7-4
CDR3: ASVPGADNEQF

V: TRBV7-8
CDR3: ASSRSGGYEQY

V: TRBV7-2
CDR3: ASSDGGGPETQY

V: TRBV7-2
CDR3: ASSFRQGGSSGANVLT

V: TRBV4-1
CDR3: ASSQDSGGAGELF